This TCR beta chain originates from a study of blood T cell repertoires in COVID-19. About the study: T cells, B-cell-depleted T cells, or PBMCs provided the cDNA or gDNA that served as material.

Methods used by the authors: From reference gene primer amplification, estimates of nucleated cell counts were derived. Data came from immunoSEQ multiplex PCR; TCRdb stores just in-frame clones and leaves some out. V and J calls and clone size are copied from that table; D and trimming were computed from the DNA. The sample yields approximately 150,000 clones, roughly 89% seen once. The CDR3 loop spans 13 amino acids. The junction had 4 bases not matched to a gene; V was cut back by 6 bases and J by 5 bases. Sequencing was performed on peripheral blood. The sequence was collected from a woman in her forties or fifties with acute or convalescent COVID-19. The chain links TRBV12-3 or TRBV12-4 to TRBJ1-1; 9 positions agree with TRBD1. CDR3 amino acids: CASSDRGLTEAFF. The CDR3 nucleotides read TGTGCCAGCAGCGACAGGGGGTTGACTGAAGCTTTCTTT.